This entry lists 2 T cell receptor beta chains sequenced from one sample in a study of blood T cell repertoires in COVID-19 (dated by TCRdb to between 2020 and 2021). The library came from the immunoSEQ multiplex PCR assay. TCRdb obtained this table from immuneACCESS and retained in-frame rearrangements with V and J assigned. These tables miss some clones; where compared with another copy, unresolved V genes account for less than half of the shortfall, and the remainder is unexplained. In this sample the table shows just over 650,000 clones, about nine tenths of which occur a single time. Approximately 0.3% of the sample comes from the top ten. Material for sequencing was peripheral blood. These receptors all come from a woman under 30 with acute or convalescent COVID-19.

CDR3 protein: CASSSGQGAFGYTF. Written as DNA, the CDR3 is TGTGCCAGTAGTTCGGGACAGGGGGCGTTTGGCTACACCTTC. The chain combines TRBV19 with TRBJ1-2; 12 bases are a match to TRBD1. The V gene end was trimmed by 5 bases and the J gene end by 7 bases; junction bases not matched to a gene: 5. This CDR3 contains 14 residues. The germline V gene encodes CDR1 LNHDA and CDR2 SQIVND (reference sequence).

The chain has TRBV4-1 and TRBJ2-3, with 11 bases aligning to TRBD2. CDR1 and CDR2 (germline): MGHRA, YSYEKL. The V gene end was trimmed by 4 bases and the J gene end by 2 bases; junction bases not matched to a gene: 5. The CDR3 is 16 residues long. The CDR3 protein is CASSLASGGSTDTQYF. The CDR3 nucleotides read TGCGCCAGCAGCCTAGCTAGCGGGGGGTCCACAGATACGCAGTATTTT.